Given below is one T cell receptor beta chain in context. Its antigen is unknown. The sample comes from a study of T-cell memory formation after mild COVID-19. Study-wide results and limits: Contracting CD4+ clones lay largely in CM and EM, with CD8+ ones residing in EMRA.

Each CDR3 protein is one row after TCRdb ran MiXCR on the 5' RACE reads. This table holds fewer than 550,000 distinct CDR3 sequences, 20% found once. J gave up 4 bases and V 3 bases, and 14 bases lay outside the gene matches. CDR3 length: 18 amino acids. In germline, CDR1 is SGHVS, CDR2 FQNEAQ. The sample comprised PBMCs or a T cell subset sorted from them (not recorded which). The clonotype comes from an adult woman who had mild COVID-19 (a few samples of this study predate the infection). Cell type and time point are not known. The chain joins TRBV7-8 to TRBJ2-5; 10 bases are a match to TRBD1. The CDR3 is CASSFVGQGLMGGETQYF. In nucleotides, the CDR3 is TGTGCCAGCAGCTTTGTGGGACAGGGGCTAATGGGGGGAGAGACCCAGTACTTC.